A single TCR beta chain is shown here with its context. Its antigen is not identified. The data belong to a study of graft-versus-host responses after intestinal transplantation. Overall study: The study gave all recipients anti-thymocyte globulin induction, then tacrolimus and steroids for approximately three years. Study observations and caveats: Analysis identified GvH clones in recipient marrow, with some appearing first in ileum or blood. Where graft-donor T cell macrochimerism was present, patients had high graft-versus-host to host-versus-graft clonal ratios in allografts.

There are 14 residues in the CDR3. The germline CDR1 and CDR2 sequences are SGHTS and YDEGEE. V shed 2 bases and J shed 1 base, with 7 bases lying between them. TCRdb keeps only in-frame clones here, not all; method: immunoSEQ multiplex PCR. The sample consists of 60,000 to 65,000 clones, 85% to 95% of them appearing once. The chain recombines TRBV5-8 with TRBJ2-1; D not certain. The source of this sequence is a human donor who was the organ donor for an intestinal transplant. Sequenced here: unstimulated CD8+ T cells sorted from spleen or lymph node cells, sampled before transplant. The CDR3 protein is CASSLRGSYNEQFF. The CDR3 coding sequence is TGTGCCAGCAGCTTACGCGGTTCCTACAATGAGCAGTTCTTC.